Sequencing of this T cell receptor beta chain was carried out in a study of patients and donors after allogeneic stem cell transplantation. With 3 bases removed from V and 0 bases from J, the gap between germline ends came to 12 bases. The CDR3 consists of 15 residues. Per the germline V gene, CDR1 is MGHRA and CDR2 is YSYEKL. TCRdb reanalysed the RT-PCR reads using MiXCR and keeps one entry per CDR3 protein. The table includes 70,000 to 85,000 distinct CDR3 sequences, more than 25% detected once. Specimen: blood, either unsorted or a sorted T cell fraction (not recorded which). The V call is TRBV4-1, the J call TRBJ2-7; D is possibly TRBD2 (6 bases). The receptor was derived from a human donor who was either an allogeneic HSCT recipient or a stem cell or donor lymphocyte infusion donor (not recorded which). It is not recorded whose cells these are; they may come from a transplant donor. The CDR3 protein is CASSHLEDYSYEQYF. CDR3 coding DNA: TGCGCCAGCAGCCACCTAGAGGACTACTCCTACGAGCAGTACTTC.